These 15 T cell receptor beta chains were all obtained from the same sample, sequenced in a study of cytomegalovirus exposure and HLA in healthy donors (dated by TCRdb to 2015 to 2018). The receptor library was made with the immunoSEQ multiplex PCR assay. A mixture of 60 forward primers for TCR Vbeta segments and 13 reverse primers for TCR Jbeta segments was used in the multiplex PCR. Imported from immuneACCESS, the table was reduced by TCRdb to in-frame sequences with V and J called. These copies leave out some clones; in studies compared against another copy, an unresolved V gene accounts for under half, and the cause of the remainder is not known. Recorded for this sample are around 130,000 clones; over 60% of them occurred a single time. 5.8% of the sample goes to the ten largest clones. Sequences were obtained from PBMCs. The receptors stem from a man aged 18-30 years in good health and CMV-seropositive.

The gene calls are TRBV29-1 and TRBJ1-1; a possible D gene is TRBD1 (6 bases). With 5 bases removed from V and 3 bases from J, the gap between germline ends came to 19 bases. From germline, CDR1 is SQVTM and CDR2 ANQGSEA. The CDR3 covers 15 residues. The DNA of the CDR3 is TGCAGCGTTTGGTCTGGTAACAGGGACGACACTGAAGCTTTCTTT. It yields the protein CSVWSGNRDDTEAFF.

The chain employs TRBV5-1 and TRBJ1-2; TRBD1 matches 10 bases. V was clipped by 3 bases and J by 2 bases; unmatched bases: 7. The germline V gene encodes CDR1 SGHRS and CDR2 YFSETQ. This CDR3 is 16 amino acids long. The CDR3 spells CASSSGTGAFNYGYTF. In DNA, the CDR3 is TGCGCCAGCAGCTCGGGGACAGGGGCCTTCAACTATGGCTACACCTTC. Based on the CDR3 plus reference TRBV5-1 and TRBJ1-2, the full variable domain is KAGVTQTPRYLIKTRGQQVTLSCSPISGHRSVSWYQQTPGQGLQFLFEYFSETQRNKGNFPGRFSGRQFSNSRSEMNVSTLELGDSALYLCASSSGTGAFNYGYTFGSGTRLTVV.

The CDR3 loop is CATSTAGTSGQLQETQYF. For the CDR3, the DNA is TGTGCCACCAGCACAGCCGGGACTAGCGGACAACTCCAAGAGACCCAGTACTTC. The chain joins TRBV15 to TRBJ2-5, with 11 bases aligning to TRBD2. V lost 4 bases, J lost 1 base, and 11 bases stayed unmatched. Looked up from germline, CDR1 is LNHNV and CDR2 is YYDKDF (reference sequence). The CDR3 loop spans 18 amino acids.

The CDR3 region has the DNA TGTGCCAGCAGCTTAGTGGGCCCGGGACAGGGTTCTTTTGGCTACACCTTC. The encoded protein is CASSLVGPGQGSFGYTF. The chain employs TRBV7-8 and TRBJ1-2; 9 bases map to TRBD1. V trimming: 1 base; J trimming: 7 bases; junction bases outside the gene matches: 13. CDR3 length: 17 residues. Per germline, CDR1 SGHVS and CDR2 FQNEAQ. The variable domain in full, completed from reference TRBV7-8 and TRBJ1-2, reads GAGVSQSPRYKVAKRGQDVALRCDPISGHVSLFWYQQALGQGPEFLTYFQNEAQLDKSGLPSDRFFAERPEGSVSTLKIQRTQQEDSAVYLCASSLVGPGQGSFGYTFGSGTRLTVV.

The chain uses TRBV5-4 and TRBJ2-5, with 8 nucleotides matching TRBD1. V was pared by 3 bases and J by 5 bases, with 6 bases of the junction left unmatched. Germline lookup yields CDR1 SGHNT and CDR2 YYREEE (reference sequence). This CDR3 spans 14 amino acids. This CDR3 is CASSSTGAGETQYF. The CDR3 bases are TGTGCCAGCAGCTCGACAGGGGCGGGGGAGACCCAGTACTTC.

This CDR3 is CASSPKRAGTTYTEAFF. Here the CDR3 DNA reads TGCGCCAGCAGCCCAAAGAGGGCAGGGACAACGTACACTGAAGCTTTCTTT. The chain is built from TRBV4-1 and TRBJ1-1; D may be TRBD1 (6 bases). The V end lost 4 bases, the J end lost 3 bases, and 21 bases lay between the germline ends. The CDR3 is made up of 17 amino acids. Germline V gene data show CDR1 as MGHRA and CDR2 as YSYEKL.

The chain has TRBV6-5 and TRBJ1-1; 10 nucleotides agree with TRBD1. This CDR3 spans 14 amino acids. With 7 bases clipped from V and 1 base from J, the junction kept 3 bases outside the gene matches. In germline, CDR1 is MNHEY, CDR2 SVGAGI. In DNA, the CDR3 is TGTGCCAGCACCCGACAGGGGGCGAACACTGAAGCTTTCTTT. Its protein is CASTRQGANTEAFF.

This clone was observed a few times. V is TRBV5-8 and J is TRBJ2-4; TRBD1 is a possible D gene (6 bases). Germline V CDR1 and CDR2: SGHTS, YDEGEE. This CDR3 spans 18 amino acids. Trimming stripped 3 bases from V and 5 bases from J, with 24 bases between. The DNA of the CDR3 is TGTGCCAGCAGCTCCGTAACAGGACAGTTCCTATGGGAAAACATTCAGTACTTC. It translates to CASSSVTGQFLWENIQYF. Full variable domain (rest looked up from reference TRBV5-8 and TRBJ2-4): EAGVTQSPTHLIKTRGQQATLRCSPISGHTSVYWYQQALGLGLQFLLWYDEGEERNRGNFPPRFSGRQFPNYSSELNVNALELEDSALYLCASSSVTGQFLWENIQYFGAGTRLSVL.

The CDR3 here is CASSGQGTNEKLFF. CDR3 DNA sequence: TGCGCCAGCAGTGGACAGGGGACTAATGAAAAACTGTTTTTT. The gene calls are TRBV10-2 and TRBJ1-4, with TRBD1 matching 8 bases. V shed 4 bases and J 2 bases; nucleotides not matched to a gene: 0. Germline values: CDR1 WSHSY, CDR2 SAAADI. The CDR3 totals 14 residues.

V gene TRBV11-2 combines with J gene TRBJ1-4; 7 nucleotides align to TRBD1. The germline V gene has CDR1 SGHAT and CDR2 FQNNGV. CDR3 size: 12 residues. V was pared by 5 bases and J by 7 bases, with 1 base of the junction left unmatched. The CDR3 DNA follows: TGTGCCAGCAGCCCAGGGGGTGAAAAACTGTTTTTT. The encoded protein is CASSPGGEKLFF.

The chain combines TRBV5-6 with TRBJ2-3; a possible D gene is TRBD1 (7 bases). The CDR3 spans 15 residues. CDR1 is SGHDT and CDR2 is YYEEEE in the germline V gene. V lost 7 bases to trimming and J lost 1 base, with 16 bases between them. CDR3 sequence (DNA): TGTGCCAGCGGCCGGGGGACAGAAGGCACAGATACGCAGTATTTT. Amino acids: CASGRGTEGTDTQYF.

This clone has only a few counts. This sequence joins TRBV28 and TRBJ1-1; no firm D call. CDR3 length: 12 residues. Between the trimmed V and J ends, which lost 5 bases and 7 bases, there was a span of 11 bases. The V gene's germline CDR1 is MDHEN and CDR2 SYDVKM. In DNA form, the CDR3 reads TGTGCCAGCAGTGTTCGTCGGGGTGAAGCTTTCTTT. Translation gives CASSVRRGEAFF.

The table lists this clone with a few counts. The chain combines TRBV2 with TRBJ2-1; 7 bases agree with TRBD1. From germline, CDR1 is SNHLY and CDR2 FYNNEI. The CDR3 runs to 14 residues. With 9 bases clipped from V and 3 bases from J, the junction kept 8 bases outside the gene matches. CDR3 region: CARRNGQVYNEQFF. The CDR3, as DNA: TGTGCCAGACGGAACGGACAGGTCTACAATGAGCAGTTCTTC.

The CDR3 here is CASSLDSDQPQHF. CDR3 DNA: TGCGCCAGCAGCTTGGACAGTGATCAGCCCCAGCATTTT. The gene calls are TRBV5-1 and TRBJ1-5; no definite D call. The CDR3 length is 13 residues. V was trimmed by 0 bases and J by 5 bases, leaving 6 bases between them. Germline CDR1 SGHRS, CDR2 YFSETQ.

This clone was recorded a few times. The chain employs TRBV5-4 and TRBJ2-1, with 7 bases identical to TRBD2. CDR3 size: 17 residues. CDR1 SGHNT and CDR2 YYREEE come from the germline V gene (reference sequence). Trimming took 3 bases from V and 6 from J; bases not matched to a gene: 15. The CDR3 sequence: CASSSRSTTSSGNEQFF. Written as DNA, the CDR3 is TGTGCCAGCAGCTCCAGATCAACCACCTCTAGCGGCAATGAGCAGTTCTTC.